This T cell receptor beta chain was found in a study of HIV-infected patients and healthy controls. Whole-study results and caveats: The seeming recovery of the Gini index after therapy in HIV-infected patients vanished in size-matched data.

This clonotype was seen many times. The antigen remains undetermined. Alpha and beta constant-region primers primed reverse transcription of about 500 ng RNA. Each of the alpha and beta chains got its own library through chain-specific third strand synthesis with indices. Each molecule carried a 12-nucleotide identifier made of two joined random hexamers added before amplification. From the 5' RACE reads, TCRdb called clonotypes with MiXCR, one entry per CDR3 protein. The sample has roughly 10,000 distinct CDR3 sequences; about 5.2% are singletons. Whole blood was used without fractionation, so all unsorted peripheral T cells were included. RNA came from approximately 2.6 ml of peripheral blood. This CDR3 has 13 amino acids. Germline V gives CDR1 DFQATT, CDR2 SNEGSKA (reference sequence).

This TCR was sampled from an adult with HIV infection. The starting material was blood, obtained before antiretroviral therapy. The V gene is TRBV20-1, the J gene TRBJ1-1, with D possibly TRBD1 on 5 matching bases. The CDR3 DNA is TGCACCGCTTGGGGGGGGGAGAACACTGAAGCTTTCTTT. Translated, it gives CTAWGGENTEAFF.